The rows below give T cell receptor beta chains drawn from one sample of a study of early T cells in non-severe SARS-CoV-2 infection. TCRdb passed the 5' RACE reads through MiXCR, listing each CDR3 protein once. Seen here are 75,000 to 100,000 distinct CDR3 sequences, 14% observed once, and the top ten hold 6.5% to 8.5%. Sequenced sample: whole blood. The source of these receptors is an adult who was a healthcare worker with PCR-confirmed SARS-CoV-2 infection or an uninfected control (not recorded which). The CDR3 runs from the conserved cysteine through the conserved F or W. A D gene is named only where the DNA matches it firmly. Clone size appears in some rows only: once, few, many, or a class for an expanded clone.

J: TRBJ1-2; size: many; V: TRBV19; D: TRBD1; CDR3: CASTPLRDSFYGYTF; DNA: TGTGCCAGTACTCCCCTTCGGGACAGCTTCTATGGCTACACCTTC
J: TRBJ2-7; size: few; V: TRBV4-2; D: TRBD2; CDR3: CASSQTSGRVGEQYF; DNA: TGTGCCAGCAGCCAAACTAGCGGGAGGGTTGGAGAGCAGTACTTC
J: TRBJ1-2; size: .; V: TRBV29-1; D: .; CDR3: CSVGKDTRYTF; DNA: TGCAGCGTTGGGAAGGACACCCGATACACCTTC
J: TRBJ2-1; size: .; V: TRBV19; D: .; CDR3: CASSYSVYSNEQFF; DNA: TGTGCCAGTAGTTACTCGGTCTACTCCAATGAGCAGTTCTTC
J: TRBJ2-6; size: .; V: TRBV12-3/TRBV12-4; D: TRBD1; CDR3: CASSLGQGYSGANVLTF; DNA: TGTGCCAGCAGTCTAGGACAGGGTTACTCTGGGGCCAACGTCCTGACTTTC
J: TRBJ1-3; size: few; V: TRBV5-6; D: TRBD1; CDR3: CASSLKGARGNTIYF; DNA: TGTGCCAGCAGCTTGAAGGGGGCGCGTGGAAACACCATATATTTT
J: TRBJ2-5; size: few; V: TRBV30; D: .; CDR3: CAWSGIGAETQYF; DNA: TGTGCCTGGAGTGGGATAGGGGCAGAGACCCAGTACTTC
J: TRBJ2-3; size: few; V: TRBV20-1; D: TRBD1; CDR3: CSAKGQGVDTQYF; DNA: TGCAGTGCTAAGGGACAGGGGGTAGATACGCAGTATTTT
J: TRBJ2-7; size: few; V: TRBV28; D: .; CDR3: CASSWGSTEQYF; DNA: TGTGCCAGCAGTTGGGGGTCAACCGAGCAGTACTTC
J: TRBJ2-7; size: .; V: TRBV20-1; D: .; CDR3: CSAPPGIGWGEQYF; DNA: TGCAGTGCCCCGCCTGGAATCGGGTGGGGCGAGCAGTACTTC
J: TRBJ2-2; size: .; V: TRBV6-1; D: TRBD2; CDR3: CASSRSGSGRGGELFF; DNA: TGTGCCAGCAGTCGAAGCGGGAGCGGGAGGGGCGGGGAGCTGTTTTTT
J: TRBJ2-6; size: .; V: TRBV7-9; D: .; CDR3: CAGTRASGANVLTF; DNA: TGTGCCGGGACGCGGGCCTCTGGGGCCAACGTCCTGACTTTC
J: TRBJ1-1; size: .; V: TRBV12-3/TRBV12-4; D: .; CDR3: CASSLRTDNTEAFF; DNA: TGTGCCAGCAGTTTACGGACGGACAACACTGAAGCTTTCTTT
J: TRBJ1-1; size: few; V: TRBV7-2; D: .; CDR3: CASSLVPTATEAFF; DNA: TGTGCCAGCAGCTTAGTTCCTACGGCCACTGAAGCTTTCTTT
J: TRBJ2-2; size: many; V: TRBV7-2; D: .; CDR3: CASSFTGELFF; DNA: TGTGCCAGCAGCTTCACCGGGGAGCTGTTTTTT
J: TRBJ1-5; size: few; V: TRBV5-1; D: TRBD1; CDR3: CASSVTGLNQPQHF; DNA: TGCGCCAGCAGCGTGACAGGGTTAAATCAGCCCCAGCATTTT
J: TRBJ2-1; size: .; V: TRBV3-1; D: .; CDR3: CASRGDGDNEQFF; DNA: TGTGCCAGCAGAGGGGACGGAGACAATGAGCAGTTCTTC
J: TRBJ2-1; size: few; V: TRBV12-3/TRBV12-4; D: TRBD2; CDR3: CATEPWRGGQGNEQFF; DNA: TGTGCCACCGAACCCTGGCGGGGAGGGCAGGGAAATGAGCAGTTCTTC
J: TRBJ2-1; size: few; V: TRBV30; D: .; CDR3: CAWRRAFNEQFF; DNA: TGTGCCTGGAGGCGGGCCTTCAATGAGCAGTTCTTC
J: TRBJ2-2; size: .; V: TRBV20-1; D: .; CDR3: CSPRARIGTGELFF; DNA: TGCAGTCCTCGGGCGCGTATAGGCACCGGGGAGCTGTTTTTT
J: TRBJ2-7; size: .; V: TRBV5-1; D: TRBD1; CDR3: CASRFGQGPNEQYF; DNA: TGCGCCAGCCGATTCGGACAGGGCCCCAACGAGCAGTACTTC
J: TRBJ1-1; size: few; V: TRBV20-1; D: .; CDR3: CSARDQVRTPEAFF; DNA: TGCAGTGCTAGAGACCAGGTTCGAACTCCTGAAGCTTTCTTT
J: TRBJ2-3; size: many; V: TRBV3-1; D: TRBD2; CDR3: CASSQSPPPAGGPADTQYF; DNA: TGTGCCAGCAGCCAAAGCCCTCCCCCAGCGGGAGGGCCAGCGGATACGCAGTATTTT
J: TRBJ2-7; size: few; V: TRBV27; D: .; CDR3: CASSYGQGRYEQYF; DNA: TGTGCCAGCAGTTATGGTCAGGGCCGTTACGAGCAGTACTTC
J: TRBJ1-2; size: .; V: TRBV6-2/TRBV6-3; D: TRBD1; CDR3: CASRSGKTGYGYTF; DNA: TGTGCCAGCAGATCCGGGAAGACAGGGTATGGCTACACCTTC
J: TRBJ1-5; size: many; V: TRBV7-2; D: .; CDR3: CASSPPPAGYQPQHF; DNA: TGTGCCAGCAGCCCCCCGCCGGCGGGTTATCAGCCCCAGCATTTT
J: TRBJ2-4; size: few; V: TRBV6-6; D: .; CDR3: CASSYPSGQDIQYF; DNA: TGTGCCAGCAGTTATCCGTCAGGGCAGGACATTCAGTACTTC
J: TRBJ1-1; size: .; V: TRBV10-3; D: TRBD1; CDR3: CAISESGQGGTEAFF; DNA: TGTGCCATCAGTGAGTCAGGGCAGGGGGGCACTGAAGCTTTCTTT
J: TRBJ1-5; size: many; V: TRBV5-6; D: .; CDR3: CASSLWAGPSNQPQHF; DNA: TGTGCCAGCAGCTTGTGGGCTGGACCAAGCAATCAGCCCCAGCATTTT
J: TRBJ2-1; size: few; V: TRBV30; D: TRBD1; CDR3: CAWSLTGAVGNEQFF; DNA: TGTGCCTGGAGCCTGACAGGGGCCGTTGGCAATGAGCAGTTCTTC
J: TRBJ2-7; size: many; V: TRBV29-1; D: .; CDR3: CSVQGSGTVGEQYF; DNA: TGCAGCGTACAGGGTTCAGGTACCGTCGGCGAGCAGTACTTC
J: TRBJ1-6; size: .; V: TRBV28; D: .; CDR3: CASSPSHLYNSPLHF; DNA: TGTGCCAGCAGCCCTTCCCACCTCTATAATTCACCCCTCCACTTT
J: TRBJ2-1; size: many; V: TRBV10-3; D: .; CDR3: CAINSGNNEQFF; DNA: TGTGCCATCAACAGCGGTAACAATGAGCAGTTCTTC
J: TRBJ1-1; size: many; V: TRBV29-1; D: .; CDR3: CSVEIEVNTEAFF; DNA: TGCAGCGTTGAAATCGAGGTGAACACTGAAGCTTTCTTT
J: TRBJ2-3; size: .; V: TRBV28; D: .; CDR3: CASSLLGRWGRDTDTQYF; DNA: TGTGCCAGCAGTTTATTAGGTCGCTGGGGAAGGGACACAGATACGCAGTATTTT
J: TRBJ2-3; size: .; V: TRBV6-5; D: TRBD1; CDR3: CASSLQGAGDTQYF; DNA: TGTGCCAGCAGTTTACAGGGGGCCGGGGATACGCAGTATTTT
J: TRBJ1-5; size: .; V: TRBV7-2; D: .; CDR3: CASSGRVMQPQHF; DNA: TGTGCCAGCAGCGGGAGGGTTATGCAGCCCCAGCATTTT
J: TRBJ2-2; size: many; V: TRBV6-1; D: TRBD2; CDR3: CASSVLAVVGELFF; DNA: TGTGCCAGCAGTGTCCTAGCGGTCGTCGGGGAGCTGTTTTTT
J: TRBJ2-7; size: .; V: TRBV27; D: .; CDR3: CASSLLTAGEQYF; DNA: TGTGCCAGCAGTTTATTGACAGCAGGCGAGCAGTACTTC
J: TRBJ1-1; size: .; V: TRBV12-3/TRBV12-4; D: .; CDR3: CASRLRYTEAFF; DNA: TGTGCCAGCAGACTCAGGTACACTGAAGCTTTCTTT
J: TRBJ2-1; size: few; V: TRBV5-1; D: .; CDR3: CASSGGNPYNEQFF; DNA: TGCGCCAGCAGCGGAGGAAACCCCTACAATGAGCAGTTCTTC
J: TRBJ2-1; size: few; V: TRBV11-2; D: TRBD1; CDR3: CASSLVQGYYNEQFF; DNA: TGTGCCAGCAGCTTAGTACAGGGGTACTACAATGAGCAGTTCTTC
J: TRBJ2-4; size: many; V: TRBV29-1; D: TRBD1; CDR3: CSADAGTGTQYF; DNA: TGCAGCGCGGACGCCGGGACAGGGACTCAGTACTTC